These 23 T cell receptor beta chains were all obtained from the same sample, sequenced in a study of blood T cell repertoires in COVID-19. Assay used: immunoSEQ multiplex PCR; TCRdb lists only in-frame clones, some missing. This sample has some 150,000 clones, with about 77% found just once. Sequenced material: peripheral blood. These receptors were obtained from a man aged 55 to 69 with acute or convalescent COVID-19.

The table lists this clone with a few counts. The gene calls are TRBV10-1 and TRBJ2-2; 7 bases align to TRBD1. Germline CDR1 reads WNHNN; CDR2 reads SYGVQD (reference sequence). The CDR3 length is 16 residues. Trimming at V came to 9 bases and at J to 1 base, leaving 11 bases not matched to a gene. The CDR3 loop reads CASGEGGLLNTGELFF. CDR3 bases: TGCGCCAGTGGGGAAGGGGGCCTGCTGAACACCGGGGAGCTGTTTTTT.

The sample holds a few counts of this clone. The chain carries TRBV10-3 and TRBJ2-7, with TRBD2 identical over 11 bases. V shed 3 bases and J 5 bases; nucleotides not matched to a gene: 3. Germline loops: CDR1 ENHRY, CDR2 SYGVKD. CDR3 length equals 14 residues. CDR3 amino acids: CAISDSGRENEQYF. Here the CDR3 DNA reads TGTGCCATCAGTGATAGCGGGAGGGAGAACGAGCAGTACTTC.

Only one count was recorded for this clone. The rearrangement joins TRBV28 to TRBJ2-3; no firm D call. Between the trimmed V and J ends, which lost 5 bases and 1 base, there was a span of 7 bases. CDR1 and CDR2 (germline): MDHEN, SYDVKM. The CDR3 loop spans 13 amino acids. CDR3 nucleotides: TGTGCCAGCAGTCCCCCGGGCACAGATACGCAGTATTTT. Its translation: CASSPPGTDTQYF.

The chain employs TRBV11-3 and TRBJ2-3, with D unresolved. This CDR3 spans 12 amino acids. The germline V gene encodes CDR1 SGHNT and CDR2 YENEEA. Between the trimmed V and J ends, which lost 0 bases and 6 bases, there was a span of 4 bases. Written as DNA, the CDR3 is TGTGCCAGCAGCTTAGATCAGGATACGCAGTATTTT. It codes for CASSLDQDTQYF.

This chain uses TRBV2 with TRBJ2-1; D is perhaps TRBD2 (6 bases). V lost 11 bases, J lost 7 bases, and 12 bases lay in between. CDR1 SNHLY and CDR2 FYNNEI come from the germline V gene. The CDR3 covers 11 residues. CDR3 amino acids: CAGGSRNEQFF. The CDR3 DNA is TGTGCCGGGGGGAGTAGGAATGAGCAGTTCTTC.

V gene TRBV11-2 combines with J gene TRBJ2-7; weak D call: TRBD1 (8 bases). The length of the CDR3 is 13 residues. V was shortened by 6 bases and J by 5 bases, with 14 bases between the two germline ends. Germline CDR1 is SGHAT and CDR2 is FQNNGV. The CDR3 nucleotides are TGTGCCAGCAGTCCACAGGGGGGGAACGAGCAGTACTTC. This gives the protein CASSPQGGNEQYF.

This clone occurred many times. V is TRBV7-2 and J is TRBJ2-1; 9 bases agree with TRBD2. Germline loops: CDR1 SGHTA, CDR2 FQGNSA. This CDR3 is 15 amino acids long. V lost 4 bases and J lost 7; bases outside the gene matches: 8. CDR3 sequence (DNA): TGTGCCAGCAGCTCGCGGGGCGGGAGGGCGAATGAGCAGTTCTTC. This sequence encodes CASSSRGGRANEQFF.

The rearrangement uses TRBV7-9 and TRBJ2-1; D perhaps matches TRBD1 (6 bases). Trimming took 6 bases from V and 1 from J, leaving 22 bases between them. The CDR3 covers 18 residues. Per the germline V gene, CDR1 is SEHNR and CDR2 is FQNEAQ (reference sequence). The CDR3 is CASRSLRGGFLSYNEQFF. Here the CDR3 DNA reads TGTGCCAGCAGATCACTCAGGGGCGGGTTTCTTTCCTACAATGAGCAGTTCTTC.

The chain couples TRBV7-3 to TRBJ2-6; D is possibly TRBD1 (5 bases). Per the germline V gene, CDR1 is SGHTA and CDR2 is FQGTGA. Trimming cost V 2 bases and J 2 bases, with 10 bases left between them. This CDR3 is built from 16 residues. The CDR3 region has the DNA TGTGCCAGCAGCTTAGGGGCAGGGACTGGGGCCAACGTCCTGACTTTC. The encoded protein is CASSLGAGTGANVLTF.

V and J are TRBV7-9 and TRBJ1-2, with D hard to call. Germline V gene data show CDR1 as SEHNR and CDR2 as FQNEAQ (reference sequence). The CDR3 loop spans 13 amino acids. Trimming stripped 1 base from V and 7 bases from J, with 10 bases between. The CDR3 DNA reads TGTGCCAGCAGCTTAGAACAGAATTTTGGCTACACCTTC. Its translation: CASSLEQNFGYTF.

The J gene is TRBJ2-1, the V gene TRBV24-1; perhaps TRBD2 as D (6 bases). Per the germline V gene, CDR1 is KGHDR and CDR2 is SFDVKD. CDR3 length: 15 amino acids. V was shortened by 2 bases and J by 7 bases, with 14 bases between the two germline ends. The CDR3 spells CATSDYTGTGNEQFF. In DNA form, the CDR3 reads TGTGCCACCAGTGATTATACCGGGACTGGGAATGAGCAGTTCTTC.

The rearrangement uses TRBV18 and TRBJ2-2, with D maybe TRBD1 (5 bases). The V gene's germline CDR1 is KGHSH and CDR2 LQKENI. This CDR3 has 14 amino acids. Trimming shortened V by 5 bases and J by 1 base, and 8 bases separated the two germline ends. CDR3: CASSGQGNTGELFF. The DNA for the CDR3 is TGTGCCAGCTCAGGGCAGGGGAACACCGGGGAGCTGTTTTTT.

The gene calls are TRBV27 and TRBJ1-2, with D possibly matching TRBD1 (6 bases). Germline V gene sequence: CDR1 MNHEY, CDR2 SMNVEV (reference sequence). CDR3 size: 14 residues. The V end lost 5 bases, the J end lost 0 bases, and 10 bases lay between the germline ends. The CDR3 region is CASSPTGANYGYTF. The CDR3, as DNA: TGTGCCAGCAGTCCGACAGGTGCTAACTATGGCTACACCTTC.

This clone was counted only a few times. The V call is TRBV7-2, the J call TRBJ2-1; D is unresolved. The germline CDR1 and CDR2 sequences are SGHTA and FQGNSA. The CDR3 length is 14 residues. Deletions cut 4 bases from V and 0 bases from J, with 7 bases between. The CDR3 coding sequence is TGTGCCAGCAGCTCCTTTAGCTCCTACAATGAGCAGTTCTTC. It specifies CASSSFSSYNEQFF.

The chain is built from TRBV3-1 (or the pseudogene TRBV3-2) and TRBJ1-5; the match to TRBD1 covers 9 bases. The CDR3 totals 15 residues. The germline gives CDR1 LGHDT, CDR2 YNNKEL (reference sequence). Trimming took 2 bases from V and 10 from J; bases not matched to a gene: 9. CDR3 in amino acids: CASSQPRDRVLPQHF. The CDR3 nucleotides are TGTGCCAGCAGCCAACCCCGGGACAGGGTGTTACCCCAGCATTTT.

The J gene is TRBJ2-2, the V gene TRBV12-5; possible D gene TRBD1, 6 bases. V was clipped by 5 bases and J by 3 bases, with 16 bases between them. CDR3 length equals 16 residues. The germline CDR1 and CDR2 sequences are LGHNT and FRNRAP. CDR3 protein: CASGVTGTPDTGELFF. Here the CDR3 DNA reads TGTGCTAGTGGTGTGACAGGTACACCGGACACCGGGGAGCTGTTTTTT.

This clone came up once. The genes are TRBV6-5 and TRBJ2-1; TRBD2 aligns across 11 bases. V shed 7 bases, J shed 10 bases, and the junction held 6 bases outside the gene matches. CDR3 length equals 13 residues. CDR1 and CDR2 from the germline V gene are MNHEY and SVGAGI. The CDR3 protein is CASTRLAGLEQFF. The CDR3 DNA reads TGTGCCAGCACCCGACTAGCGGGATTGGAGCAGTTCTTC.

The chain couples TRBV18 to TRBJ1-5, with 9 bases fitting TRBD1. This CDR3 comprises 15 residues. Germline CDR1 is KGHSH and CDR2 is LQKENI. V lost 3 bases and J lost 4; bases outside the gene matches: 4. CDR3 sequence (DNA): TGTGCCAGCTCACCGACCGGGACAGGGAATCAGCCCCAGCATTTT. This encodes CASSPTGTGNQPQHF.

This rearrangement joins TRBV6-5 to TRBJ1-1; the match to TRBD1 covers 8 bases. The germline gives CDR1 MNHEY, CDR2 SVGAGI. The CDR3 consists of 15 residues. With V trimmed by 6 bases and J by 0 bases, 6 bases remained unmatched. CDR3 nucleotide sequence: TGTGCCAGCAGGGTCTCAGGGGGCTTGAACACTGAAGCTTTCTTT. Its protein product is CASRVSGGLNTEAFF.

The V and J genes are TRBV27 and TRBJ2-7; 7 nucleotides align to TRBD1. The junction had 8 bases not matched to a gene; V was cut back by 5 bases and J by 4 bases. The CDR3 length is 14 residues. Germline CDR1 is MNHEY and CDR2 is SMNVEV (reference sequence). The CDR3 nucleotides read TGTGCCAGCAGTAGGGTGAGGGGGCTATACGAGCAGTACTTC. Translated, it gives CASSRVRGLYEQYF.

The chain links TRBV7-2 to TRBJ1-4; 9 nucleotides agree with TRBD1. CDR1 is SGHTA and CDR2 is FQGNSA in the germline V gene. The trim removed 2 bases at V and 8 bases at J, leaving 6 bases unmatched. The CDR3 consists of 15 residues. CDR3 amino acids: CASSLTGTGLEKLFF. For the CDR3, the DNA is TGTGCCAGCAGCTTAACCGGGACAGGGCTGGAAAAACTGTTTTTT. Complete variable domain (other parts from reference TRBV7-2 and TRBJ1-4): GAGVSQSPSNKVTEKGKDVELRCDPISGHTALYWYRQSLGQGLEFLIYFQGNSAPDKSGLPSDRFSAERTGGSVSTLTIQRTQQEDSAVYLCASSLTGTGLEKLFFGSGTQLSVL.

The chain carries TRBV28 and TRBJ2-7, with TRBD2 identical over 9 bases. This CDR3 has 16 residues. V gave up 3 bases and J gave up 3 bases; unmatched junction bases: 9. The germline V gene has CDR1 MDHEN and CDR2 SYDVKM. CDR3: CASSFVVAGVVYEQYF. The CDR3 DNA reads as TGTGCCAGCAGTTTTGTGGTAGCGGGAGTGGTCTACGAGCAGTACTTC.

This sequence joins TRBV12-3 or TRBV12-4 and TRBJ2-7; perhaps TRBD2 as D (6 bases). The germline V and J ends were trimmed by 1 base and 6 bases, with 10 bases remaining between them. There are 13 residues in the CDR3. CDR3 protein: CASSLGGGGEQYF. The DNA for the CDR3 is TGTGCCAGCAGTTTAGGGGGAGGTGGCGAGCAGTACTTC.